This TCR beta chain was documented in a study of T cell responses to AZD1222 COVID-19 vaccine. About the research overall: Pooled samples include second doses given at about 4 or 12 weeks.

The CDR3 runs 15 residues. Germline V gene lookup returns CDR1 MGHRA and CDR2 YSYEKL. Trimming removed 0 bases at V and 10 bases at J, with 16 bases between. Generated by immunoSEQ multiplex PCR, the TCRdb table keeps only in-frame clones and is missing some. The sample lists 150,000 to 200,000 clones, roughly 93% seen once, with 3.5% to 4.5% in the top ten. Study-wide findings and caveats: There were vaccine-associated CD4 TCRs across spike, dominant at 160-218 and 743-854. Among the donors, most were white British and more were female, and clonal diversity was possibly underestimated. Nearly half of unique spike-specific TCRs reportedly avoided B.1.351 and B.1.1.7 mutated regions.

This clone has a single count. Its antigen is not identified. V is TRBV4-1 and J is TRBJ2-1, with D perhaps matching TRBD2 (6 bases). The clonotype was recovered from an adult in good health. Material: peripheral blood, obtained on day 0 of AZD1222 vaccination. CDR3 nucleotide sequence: TGCGCCAGCAGCCAAGATCCGGGGCGGGACTTAGAGCAGTTCTTC. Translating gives CASSQDPGRDLEQFF.